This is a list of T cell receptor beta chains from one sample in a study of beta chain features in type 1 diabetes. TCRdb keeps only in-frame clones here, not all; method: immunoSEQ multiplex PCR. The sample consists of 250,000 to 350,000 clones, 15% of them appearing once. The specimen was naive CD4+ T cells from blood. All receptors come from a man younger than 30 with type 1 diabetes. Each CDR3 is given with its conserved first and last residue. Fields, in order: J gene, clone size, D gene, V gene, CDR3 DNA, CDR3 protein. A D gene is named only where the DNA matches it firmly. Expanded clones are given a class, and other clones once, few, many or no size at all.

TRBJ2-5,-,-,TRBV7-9,TGTGCCAGCAGTTCAACTCTACACCAAGAGACCCAGTACTTC,CASSSTLHQETQYF
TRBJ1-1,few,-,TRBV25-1,TGTGCCAGCAGGAGGACACGGAACACTGAAGCTTTCTTT,CASRRTRNTEAFF
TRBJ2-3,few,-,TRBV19,TGTGCCAGTAGTATGACTTACGATACGCAGTATTTT,CASSMTYDTQYF
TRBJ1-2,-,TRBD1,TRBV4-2,TGTGCCAGCAGCCCCACCCGGACAGGGGGCGGGGTGGGCTATGGCTACACCTTC,CASSPTRTGGGVGYGYTF
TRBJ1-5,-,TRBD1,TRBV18,TGTGCCAGCTCACCTCTAACAGGGGCGCCTAATCAGCCCCAGCATTTT,CASSPLTGAPNQPQHF
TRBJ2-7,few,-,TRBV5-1,TGCGCCAGCAGCTTGGGGGCTTCGAGCGGGTCTTCCTACGAGCAGTACTTC,CASSLGASSGSSYEQYF
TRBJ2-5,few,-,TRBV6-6,TGTGCCAACTCGCCGACAGGGAGGCAAGAGACCCAGTACTTC,CANSPTGRQETQYF
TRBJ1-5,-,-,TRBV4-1,TGCGCCAGCAGCCCCTCCCGGGTCCGGGATCAGCCCCAGCATTTT,CASSPSRVRDQPQHF
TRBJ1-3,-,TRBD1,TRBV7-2,TGTGCCAGCAGCTTAGCACAGGGGGTAAACACCATATATTTT,CASSLAQGVNTIYF
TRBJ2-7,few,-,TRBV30,TGTGCCTGGGAAAAACGGACAGCCGGCTACGAGCAGTACTTC,CAWEKRTAGYEQYF
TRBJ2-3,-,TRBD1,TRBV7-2,TGTGCCAGCAGCTCGACAGGGTTTACGACAGATACGCAGTATTTT,CASSSTGFTTDTQYF
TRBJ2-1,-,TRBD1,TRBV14,TGTGCCAGCAGCCGCGGACAGGGTAGAGTTTTTGGTGAGCAGTTCTTC,CASSRGQGRVFGEQFF
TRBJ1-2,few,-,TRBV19,TGTGCCAGTAGTGCCTACTGGACAGCTTCCTATGGCTACACCTTC,CASSAYWTASYGYTF
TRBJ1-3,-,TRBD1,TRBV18,TGTGCCAGCTCATCGGACAGGGGGCGCGGTGGAAACACCATATATTTT,CASSSDRGRGGNTIYF
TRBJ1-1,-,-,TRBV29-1,TGCAGCCAACTTACGGGAGCTGAAGCTTTCTTT,CSQLTGAEAFF
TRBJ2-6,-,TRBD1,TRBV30,TGTGCCTGGAGTGTAATCCGGGACAGGGGCTCTGGGGCCAACGTCCTGACTTTC,CAWSVIRDRGSGANVLTF
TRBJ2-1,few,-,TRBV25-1,TGTGCCAGCAGGAGGGGGTACAATGAGCAGTTCTTC,CASRRGYNEQFF
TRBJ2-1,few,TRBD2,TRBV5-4,TGTGCCCATCGGACTAGCGGGAGCCCCAATGAGCAGTTCTTC,CAHRTSGSPNEQFF
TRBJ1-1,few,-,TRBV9,TGTGCCAGCAGTAGGGGGTTTCTTGGGACTGAAGCTTTCTTT,CASSRGFLGTEAFF
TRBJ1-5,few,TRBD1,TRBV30,TGTGCCTGGACCCCACGGGGACAGGGTGATCAGCCCCAGCATTTT,CAWTPRGQGDQPQHF
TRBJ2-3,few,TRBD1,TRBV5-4,TGTGCCAGCAGCTTTCGGACAGGGAGCACAGATACGCAGTATTTT,CASSFRTGSTDTQYF
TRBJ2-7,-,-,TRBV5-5,TGTGCCAGCAGCTTCGAGTTCTACGAGCAGTACTTC,CASSFEFYEQYF
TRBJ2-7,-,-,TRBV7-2,TGTGCCAGCAGCTCCGCCTCTGGGGCAGGCTACGAGCAGTACTTC,CASSSASGAGYEQYF
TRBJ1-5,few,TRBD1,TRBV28,TGTGCCAGCAGTCACGGACAGGGCAGTCAGCCCCAGCATTTT,CASSHGQGSQPQHF
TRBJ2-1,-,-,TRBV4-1,TGCGCCAGCAGCCAAGATCGGCAGGTTGCCTTCTACAATGAGCAGTTCTTC,CASSQDRQVAFYNEQFF
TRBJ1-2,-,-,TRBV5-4,TGTGCCAGCAGCTTGGATGGGAGTGGCTACACCTTC,CASSLDGSGYTF
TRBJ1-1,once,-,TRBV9,TGTGCCAGCAGCGTAGAGCGGATCTTGAACACTGAAGCTTTCTTT,CASSVERILNTEAFF
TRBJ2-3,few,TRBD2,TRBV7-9,TGTGCCACCGGGACTAGCGGGAGCTGGAGCACAGATACGCAGTATTTT,CATGTSGSWSTDTQYF
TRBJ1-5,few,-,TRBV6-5,TGTGCCAGCAGTCCGGGCGGGGGCTTGCAGCAGCCCCAGCATTTT,CASSPGGGLQQPQHF
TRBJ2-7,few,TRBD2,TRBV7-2,TGTGCCAGCAGCCCTACTAGCGGGATAAACGAGCAGTACTTC,CASSPTSGINEQYF
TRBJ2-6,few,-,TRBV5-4,TGTGCCAGCAGGGAGGGGACTGGGGCCAACGTCCTGACTTTC,CASREGTGANVLTF
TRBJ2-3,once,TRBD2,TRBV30,TGTGCCTGGAGTGTAGGACTAGCGGGGGGCAGGGATACGCAGTATTTT,CAWSVGLAGGRDTQYF
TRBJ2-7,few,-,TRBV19,TGTGCCAGTAGTAGCGGGACAGCCCCCTACGAGCAGTACTTC,CASSSGTAPYEQYF
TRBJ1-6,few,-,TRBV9,TGTGCCAGCAGCTTCTCGCCCCGGGAATCCTTTGGGCATTCACCCCTCCACTTT,CASSFSPRESFGHSPLHF
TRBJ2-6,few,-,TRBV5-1,TGCGCCAGCAGCGCGGCCACTGGGGCCAACGTCCTGACTTTC,CASSAATGANVLTF
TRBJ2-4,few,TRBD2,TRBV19,TGTGCCAGTAGTCGTAGCGGGGGGGCGTCCAAAAACATTCAGTACTTC,CASSRSGGASKNIQYF
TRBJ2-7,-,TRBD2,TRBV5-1,TGCGCCAGCAGCTTGGCGTGGGGGGGTGATGGCGAGCAGTACTTC,CASSLAWGGDGEQYF
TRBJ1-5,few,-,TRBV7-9,TGTGCCAGCAGCCTATGGGGGGGCAATCAGCCCCAGCATTTT,CASSLWGGNQPQHF
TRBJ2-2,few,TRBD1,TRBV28,TGTGCCAGCAGTCTAAAGAGGTGGGGACAGCTGAACACCGGGGAGCTGTTTTTT,CASSLKRWGQLNTGELFF
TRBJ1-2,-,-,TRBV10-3,TGTGCCATCAACCCTAGACCAGGGAACTATGGCTACACCTTC,CAINPRPGNYGYTF
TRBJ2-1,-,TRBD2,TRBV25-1,TGTGCCAGCAGGTTAGCGGGAGGCGATGAGCAGTTCTTC,CASRLAGGDEQFF
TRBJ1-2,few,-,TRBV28,TGTGCCAGCAGTACCCCAGGGTATGGCTACACCTTC,CASSTPGYGYTF
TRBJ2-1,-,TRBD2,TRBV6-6,TGTGCCAGCACCGGGGGAGGGCAACCCAACAATGAGCAGTTCTTC,CASTGGGQPNNEQFF
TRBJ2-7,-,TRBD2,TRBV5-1,TGCGCCAGCAGCTTAACTAGCGGGAGGGCCTCCGAGCAGTACTTC,CASSLTSGRASEQYF
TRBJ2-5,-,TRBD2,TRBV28,TGTGCCAGCAGTTTGCCTATACTAGCGGGGGGGCCTGGTAAGACCCAGTACTTC,CASSLPILAGGPGKTQYF
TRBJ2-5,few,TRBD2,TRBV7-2,TGTGCCAGCAGCTCAGTGGCGGGGGGCCGGGAAGAGACCCAGTACTTC,CASSSVAGGREETQYF
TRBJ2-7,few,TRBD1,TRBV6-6,TGTGCCAGCAGTTACGGACAGGGGGCCTACGAGCAGTACTTC,CASSYGQGAYEQYF